Each of the 5 T cell receptor beta chains below was sequenced from the same sample in a study of blood T cells in healthy people across ages. A J-beta primer mix and a sample-barcoded 5' primer were used in a second PCR of about 6 to 12 cycles. TCRdb called the 5' RACE reads again in MiXCR, with one record for every CDR3 protein. This table has fewer than 1,200,000 distinct CDR3 sequences, approximately 25% appearing once. This sample also appeared in a second study, on T cells of mothers and their children.

The specimen sequenced was blood. These receptors were obtained from a girl aged 2-10 years in good health.

This chain joins TRBV7-2 and TRBJ1-2; D perhaps matches TRBD1 (6 bases). Per germline, CDR1 SGHTA and CDR2 FQGNSA. The CDR3 has 13 amino acids. V was cut by 6 bases and J by 8 bases, with 16 bases left in between. Written as DNA, the CDR3 is TGTGCCAGCAGACTTACAGGGAAGGGAGGCTACACCTTC. This encodes CASRLTGKGGYTF. The complete variable domain, with remaining parts taken from reference TRBV7-2 and TRBJ1-2, reads GAGVSQSPSNKVTEKGKDVELRCDPISGHTALYWYRQSLGQGLEFLIYFQGNSAPDKSGLPSDRFSAERTGGSVSTLTIQRTQQEDSAVYLCASRLTGKGGYTFGSGTRLTVV.

Only a few counts were recorded for this clonotype. The chain joins TRBV6-6 to TRBJ2-5, with 10 bases matching TRBD2. The ends lost 6 bases at V and 5 bases at J; junction bases unmatched: 9. Per germline, CDR1 MNHNY and CDR2 SVGAGI (reference sequence). The CDR3 consists of 15 residues. The CDR3 DNA follows: TGTGCCAGCAGCTCAGCGGGAGGGCCGGGGGAGACCCAGTACTTC. As protein: CASSSAGGPGETQYF.

J is TRBJ2-5 and V is TRBV10-3, with 10 bases that match TRBD2. With the DNA end fitting TRBJ2-1 better, the J assignment may be wrong. Germline V lookup: CDR1 ENHRY, CDR2 SYGVKD. There are 15 residues in the CDR3. The CDR3 region is CAISEPAGGGNEQFF. As DNA, the CDR3 is TGTGCCATCAGTGAACCAGCGGGAGGGGGTAATGAGCAGTTCTTC.

This clonotype was seen a handful of times. The rearrangement joins TRBV7-2 to TRBJ1-4; 8 nucleotides agree with TRBD1. The CDR3 length is 15 residues. Germline CDR1 is SGHTA and CDR2 is FQGNSA. With 1 base clipped from V and 8 bases from J, the junction kept 6 bases outside the gene matches. CDR3 sequence reads: CASSLVSDREEKLFF. The CDR3 bases are TGTGCCAGCAGCTTAGTATCGGACAGGGAAGAAAAACTGTTTTTT.

The rearrangement links TRBV7-9 to TRBJ1-2, with 8 bases that match TRBD1. J gave up 5 bases and V 5 bases, and 10 bases lay outside the gene matches. This CDR3 is built from 15 residues. Per the germline V gene, CDR1 is SEHNR and CDR2 is FQNEAQ (reference sequence). The chain's CDR3 is CASSHMDRDWYGYTF. The DNA of the CDR3 is TGTGCCAGCAGCCACATGGACAGGGATTGGTATGGCTACACCTTC.